This T cell receptor beta chain derives from a study of siplizumab effects on memory and regulatory T cells. Study findings and constraints: Greater diversity than memory cells seemed evident in naive T cells, which also appeared to be major alloresponse contributors. Researchers did not confirm the suppressive function of proliferating Tregs from siplizumab cultures.

On this clone itself: Its target is not known.

Each sample had around 99,000 TCR templates assayed. TCRdb's table, derived via immunoSEQ multiplex PCR, lists solely in-frame clones and lacks some. The top ten clones hold 12% of a sample with approximately 100,000 clones, approximately 91% of them seen once. The TCR was taken from a human donor in good health. The sequenced material came from non-Treg CD4+ T cells sorted from blood.

The CDR3 is CASSVASGSTNEQFF. CDR3 sequence (DNA): TGCGCCAGCAGCGTAGCTAGCGGGAGTACCAATGAGCAGTTCTTC. This chain joins TRBV5-1 and TRBJ2-1, with 10 nucleotides matching TRBD2. There are 15 residues in the CDR3. J lost 6 bases, V lost 4 bases, and 7 bases had no gene match. Germline assignment: CDR1 SGHRS and CDR2 YFSETQ.